This TCR beta chain derives from a study of cytomegalovirus exposure and HLA in healthy donors. Libraries were prepared by immunoSEQ multiplex PCR; TCRdb keeps only in-frame clonotypes and omits some of them. Among 250,000 to 300,000 clones, nearly 90% were seen once, and the ten largest hold under 0.45%. The CDR3 spans 14 residues. CDR1 and CDR2 (germline): MDHEN, SYDVKM. V gave up 6 bases and J gave up 0 bases; unmatched junction bases: 3. The sequenced sample consisted of PBMCs. V is TRBV28 and J is TRBJ1-1; 8 nucleotides align to TRBD1. The TCR originated in a young woman in good health and CMV-seronegative. This chain's CDR3 is CASRRDRMNTEAFF. CDR3 DNA: TGTGCCAGCAGGAGGGACAGGATGAACACTGAAGCTTTCTTT.